Presented here are 2 T cell receptor beta chains from one specimen sequenced in a study of blood T cell repertoires in COVID-19. Data came from immunoSEQ multiplex PCR; TCRdb stores just in-frame clones and leaves some out. The profile covers 200,000 to 250,000 clones, with approximately 84% appearing a single time and approximately 8% taken by the ten largest. Source material: peripheral blood. The receptor source for this set is a woman aged 80 or older with COVID-19, enrolled during active disease.

The gene calls are TRBV5-1 and TRBJ1-1; no firm D call. Germline assignment: CDR1 SGHRS and CDR2 YFSETQ. The CDR3 extends over 19 amino acids. V was cut by 3 bases and J by 4 bases, with 28 bases left in between. CDR3 loop: CASSSKLPGTILPGTEAFF. In nucleotides, the CDR3 is TGCGCCAGCAGCTCGAAATTACCGGGAACCATTCTCCCGGGCACTGAAGCTTTCTTT.

The chain has TRBV7-8 and TRBJ1-5; D not certain. The CDR3 is 15 residues long. Looked up from germline, CDR1 is SGHVS and CDR2 is FQNEAQ. V lost 2 bases to trimming and J lost 0 bases, with 8 bases between them. CDR3 sequence reads: CASSLTSPSNQPQHF. In DNA form, the CDR3 reads TGTGCCAGCAGCTTAACTTCCCCTAGCAATCAGCCCCAGCATTTT. Using reference TRBV7-8 and TRBJ1-5 for the parts outside the CDR3, the full variable domain is GAGVSQSPRYKVAKRGQDVALRCDPISGHVSLFWYQQALGQGPEFLTYFQNEAQLDKSGLPSDRFFAERPEGSVSTLKIQRTQQEDSAVYLCASSLTSPSNQPQHFGDGTRLSIL.